This is a list of T cell receptor beta chains from one sample in a study of shared clonotypes between healthy human individuals. Clones were sequenced by immunoSEQ multiplex PCR, and TCRdb holds only the in-frame ones, with some missing. The sample contains 2 million to 2.5 million clones, more than 85% of which appear only once. Input material: naive CD8+ T cells from PBMCs. The receptors stem from a man between 18 and 29 years old in good health. Some clones in this sample may be carry-over from other donors' samples. Both conserved end residues are part of each CDR3. Each record gives: V gene, J gene, CDR3 length, clone size, D gene, CDR3 DNA, CDR3 protein. The D gene is left open where the match is weak. Clone size is shown for a subset of rows, as once, few, many or a class of expanded clone.

>TRBV7-6|TRBJ2-3|13|.|.
TGTGCCAGCAGCTTAGATCTATCAGATACGCAGTATTTT
CASSLDLSDTQYF
>TRBV9|TRBJ2-2|14|.|.
TGTGCCAGCAGCGGCAGCAGAGCAACCGGGGAGCTGTTTTTT
CASSGSRATGELFF
>TRBV7-9|TRBJ1-2|13|.|.
TGTGCCAGCAGCCCCGGCCCCGCCGGCGGCTACACCTTC
CASSPGPAGGYTF
>TRBV10-3|TRBJ2-7|20|.|TRBD1
TGTGCCATCAGTGATCTTCCTGGACAGGGGGCTCGGCGGGCTGGCTACGAGCAGTACTTC
CAISDLPGQGARRAGYEQYF
>TRBV19|TRBJ1-1|14|few|.
TGTGCCAGTAGGCCCACAGGGTTGTACACTGAAGCTTTCTTT
CASRPTGLYTEAFF
>TRBV6-5|TRBJ1-2|14|.|TRBD1
TGTGCCAGCAGTTACGGGACAGCCGACTATGGCTACACCTTC
CASSYGTADYGYTF
>TRBV10-2|TRBJ1-1|15|few|TRBD1
TGCGCCAGCAGATCCGGGACAGTACTGAACACTGAAGCTTTCTTT
CASRSGTVLNTEAFF
>TRBV4-1|TRBJ2-5|17|.|.
TGCGCCAGCAGCCAAGATTTGGGTGGTTACAGTCAAGAGACCCAGTACTTC
CASSQDLGGYSQETQYF
>TRBV4-1|TRBJ2-3|15|.|.
TGCGCCAGCAGCCAAGATGCCGGGTTCGCAGATACGCAGTATTTT
CASSQDAGFADTQYF
>TRBV13|TRBJ2-1|15|.|.
TGTGCCAGCAGCTTATTAGGTAGCTCCTACAATGAGCAGTTCTTC
CASSLLGSSYNEQFF
>TRBV13|TRBJ2-1|17|once|TRBD2
TGTGCCAGCAGCTCAAGACTAGCCTCGGGCGGAAACAATGAGCAGTTCTTC
CASSSRLASGGNNEQFF
>TRBV7-9|TRBJ2-1|16|once|TRBD2
TGTGCCAGCAGCTTAGCCCTAGCGGGCTTAAACAATGAGCAGTTCTTC
CASSLALAGLNNEQFF
>TRBV2|TRBJ2-3|13|.|.
TGTGCCAGCAGTGAGGGGTATGGAGATACGCAGTATTTT
CASSEGYGDTQYF
>TRBV28|TRBJ2-3|14|.|.
TGTGCCAGCAGTTTTGGGGCCAGGGAGGATACGCAGTATTTT
CASSFGAREDTQYF
>TRBV4-1|TRBJ1-2|15|.|TRBD1
TGCGCCAGCAGCCCCCGGACAGGGGGCCCTGACGGCTACACCTTC
CASSPRTGGPDGYTF
>TRBV29-1|TRBJ1-4|13|once|TRBD1
TGCAGCGTTGGTAGGGGGCGGAATGAAAAACTGTTTTTT
CSVGRGRNEKLFF
>TRBV6-1|TRBJ2-7|14|.|.
TGTGCCAGCAGTGAAAGCCCGACAGCATACGAGCAGTACTTC
CASSESPTAYEQYF
>TRBV19|TRBJ1-2|14|.|TRBD1
TGTGCCAGTAGTATGAGGACAGGGGCGGGTGGCTACACCTTC
CASSMRTGAGGYTF
>TRBV27|TRBJ1-1|14|.|.
TGTGCCAGCAGTTTGTCGAGGGGCGGCACTGAAGCTTTCTTT
CASSLSRGGTEAFF
>TRBV9|TRBJ2-1|15|.|TRBD2
TGTGCCAGCAGCTATCCCCGTAGCGGGAGATCGGAGCAGTTCTTC
CASSYPRSGRSEQFF
>TRBV4-1|TRBJ2-3|18|.|TRBD2
TGCGCCAGCAGCCAATCGCCTAGCGGGAGGCCATCCAAAGATACGCAGTATTTT
CASSQSPSGRPSKDTQYF
>TRBV6-5|TRBJ2-1|16|.|TRBD2
TGTGCCAGCAGTTACGGTCTGCGGGGGAATCGGGATGAGCAGTTCTTC
CASSYGLRGNRDEQFF
>TRBV6-1|TRBJ1-1|11|.|.
TGTGCCAGCAGAGGGGGGACTGAAGCTTTCTTT
CASRGGTEAFF
>TRBV9|TRBJ2-2|13|.|.
TGTGCCAGCAGCGGCTCCAGAGGCTGGGAGCTGTTTTTT
CASSGSRGWELFF
>TRBV27|TRBJ1-4|14|few|TRBD1
TGTGCCAGCAGCTGGACAGGGGGCAATGAAAAACTGTTTTTT
CASSWTGGNEKLFF
>TRBV11-2|TRBJ1-1|16|.|TRBD1
TGTGCCAGCAGCTTATTTTCCGGACAGGGTGAAACTGAAGCTTTCTTT
CASSLFSGQGETEAFF
>TRBV27|TRBJ2-1|15|.|.
TGTGCCAGCAGTTTAAGGCCCCGCGGCTACAATGAGCAGTTCTTC
CASSLRPRGYNEQFF
>TRBV6-6|TRBJ1-1|15|.|TRBD1
TGTGCCAGCAGTCCGACAGGGGGCTACAACACTGAAGCTTTCTTT
CASSPTGGYNTEAFF
>TRBV28|TRBJ2-6|12|.|.
TGTGCCAGCAGTTGGGGGGCCAACGTCCTGACTTTC
CASSWGANVLTF
>TRBV9|TRBJ2-3|16|.|TRBD2
TGTGCCAGCAGCCCCCCCCTAGCGGGAGTGGCCGATACGCAGTATTTT
CASSPPLAGVADTQYF
>TRBV18|TRBJ1-4|18|.|TRBD1
TGTGCCAGCTCATCGGGGACAGGGATCATCCCCTCTAATGAAAAACTGTTTTTT
CASSSGTGIIPSNEKLFF
>TRBV9|TRBJ1-3|14|few|.
TGTGCCAGCAGCGTAGAGGACTCTGGAAACACCATATATTTT
CASSVEDSGNTIYF
>TRBV2|TRBJ2-1|16|.|TRBD2
TGTGCCAGCAGTCCATCGGGACTAGCGGAGTACAATGAGCAGTTCTTC
CASSPSGLAEYNEQFF
>TRBV6-5|TRBJ2-2|15|.|.
TGTGCCAGCAGTTACTTGCTTTGGAACACCGGGGAGCTGTTTTTT
CASSYLLWNTGELFF
>TRBV5-1|TRBJ2-7|14|.|TRBD1
TGCGCCAGCAGCCCCGGGACAGGGGCCTACGAGCAGTACTTC
CASSPGTGAYEQYF
>TRBV7-9|TRBJ2-5|13|.|.
TGTGCCAGCAGCTTAAGAGGGGATGAGACCCAGTACTTC
CASSLRGDETQYF
>TRBV7-8|TRBJ2-3|16|.|.
TGTGCCAGCAGCTTGTCAGAGGGGGGCAACACAGATACGCAGTATTTT
CASSLSEGGNTDTQYF
>TRBV19|TRBJ2-1|16|once|.
TGTGCCAGTAGTCTAGCGGTGACAGGGACTCGCAATGAGCAGTTCTTC
CASSLAVTGTRNEQFF
>TRBV7-6|TRBJ2-3|15|.|TRBD1
TGTGCCAGCAGCCCAAGGGACAGGTTCACAGATACGCAGTATTTT
CASSPRDRFTDTQYF
>TRBV9|TRBJ1-5|15|.|.
TGTGCCAGCAGCGTAAACGGACTTAACAATCAGCCCCAGCATTTT
CASSVNGLNNQPQHF
>TRBV9|TRBJ1-1|11|.|.
TGTGCCAGCAGCGTTGGGCCTGAAGCTTTCTTT
CASSVGPEAFF
>TRBV9|TRBJ1-2|16|.|TRBD1
TGTGCCAGCAGCGCCAACCCGGGACAGACCGCGGGGGGCTACACCTTC
CASSANPGQTAGGYTF
>TRBV20-1|TRBJ1-5|8|.|.
TGCAGCGCCGGGGCCCAGCATTTT
CSAGAQHF
>TRBV27|TRBJ2-7|15|.|.
TGTGCCAGCAGTTTTACCGGGACGCCCTCCTACGAGCAGTACTTC
CASSFTGTPSYEQYF
>TRBV6-4|TRBJ1-1|14|.|TRBD1
TGTGCCAGCAGGGCCGGGACAGGGGGGACTGAAGCTTTCTTT
CASRAGTGGTEAFF
>TRBV29-1|TRBJ1-1|13|.|.
TGCACCGTCCCCGCCGGTCGGAACACTGAAGCTTTCTTT
CTVPAGRNTEAFF
>TRBV9|TRBJ2-7|15|.|TRBD1
TGTGCCAGCAGCCTCTCCGGGACAGGGGGGTACGAGCAGTACTTC
CASSLSGTGGYEQYF
>TRBV5-8|TRBJ2-1|16|.|.
TGTGCCAGCAGCTGGCCAACTTTAGGCTCCTACAATGAGCAGTTCTTC
CASSWPTLGSYNEQFF
>TRBV6-6|TRBJ1-5|15|few|.
TGTGCCAGCAGTTCGGGGGATACGGTGAATCAGCCCCAGCATTTT
CASSSGDTVNQPQHF
>TRBV7-9|TRBJ2-3|16|.|TRBD2
TGTGCCAGCAGCTCAGTAGCGGGAGAATGGGCAGATACGCAGTATTTT
CASSSVAGEWADTQYF
>TRBV6-1|TRBJ2-1|12|once|.
TGTGCCAGCAGTGAACCCGGCGGGGAGCAGTTCTTC
CASSEPGGEQFF
>TRBV18|TRBJ2-3|18|.|TRBD2
TGTGCCAGCTCACCACCGACTAGCGGGAGTTTTTTCCCAGATACGCAGTATTTT
CASSPPTSGSFFPDTQYF
>TRBV7-9|TRBJ2-1|16|once|TRBD2
TGTGCCAGCAGTTATATAGCGGGAGTTCCGAACAATGAGCAGTTCTTC
CASSYIAGVPNNEQFF
>TRBV11-3|TRBJ2-5|14|.|.
TGTGCCAGCAGCCCGAGGGGGGGAGTAGAGACCCAGTACTTC
CASSPRGGVETQYF
>TRBV21-1|TRBJ2-4|15|.|.
TGTGCCAGCCCCACTTATAGGGGCGCCAAAAACATTCAGTACTTC
CASPTYRGAKNIQYF
>TRBV9|TRBJ1-1|14|.|.
TGTGCCAGCAGCGTAGGTGCGGGGGACACTGAAGCTTTCTTT
CASSVGAGDTEAFF
>TRBV28|TRBJ2-7|13|.|.
TGTGCCAGCAGTTTAAACCAGGGCTACGAGCAGTACTTC
CASSLNQGYEQYF